The T cell receptor (beta chain) described here comes from a study of blood T cell repertoires in COVID-19. CDR1 and CDR2 (germline): MGHRA, YSYEKL. The CDR3 consists of 13 residues. The V and J ends lost 4 bases and 8 bases, in that order; junction bases with no gene match: 6. Cohorts were based on clinical histories the participants reported. Repertoires were generated with immunoSEQ multiplex PCR, while TCRdb's copy carries only in-frame clones and drops some. The data show about 190,000 clones, 84% seen once. The V and J genes are TRBV4-1 and TRBJ1-2; 8 bases fit TRBD1. The sequence came from a woman aged 30 to 39 who had recovered from COVID-19. Specimen: PBMCs or T cells enriched from blood (not recorded which). Written as DNA, the CDR3 is TGCGCCAGCAGCCCGACAGGGGATCGCGGCTACACCTTC. Protein: CASSPTGDRGYTF.